The source of this TCR beta chain is a study of T cells after yellow fever vaccination. MiXCR was run by TCRdb on the 5' RACE reads, yielding one entry per CDR3 protein. The data hold 450,000 to 550,000 distinct CDR3 sequences, with around a fifth observed a single time. This clonotype occurred a few times. The germline gives CDR1 DFQATT, CDR2 SNEGSKA (reference sequence). V was shortened by 2 bases and J by 5 bases, with 12 bases between the two germline ends. This CDR3 has 13 amino acids. The genes are TRBV20-1 and TRBJ2-5, with D perhaps matching TRBD1 (5 bases). The sample consisted of PBMCs, taken less than 25 days after the first yellow fever vaccination. This TCR was recovered from a man aged 18-30 years who received the YFV17D yellow fever vaccine. This CDR3 is CSARMPGLETQYF. In DNA, the CDR3 is TGCAGTGCTAGAATGCCAGGGTTGGAGACCCAGTACTTC.